Listed here are 19 T cell receptor beta chains from one sample, sequenced in a study of cytomegalovirus exposure and HLA in healthy donors. The PCR ran on 60 Vbeta and 13 Jbeta primers. Measured with immunoSEQ multiplex PCR; TCRdb has only the in-frame clones, and not every one. The table has around 150,000 clones, around four fifths seen once; the top ten hold 4.5% to 5%. The specimen was PBMCs. The source is a man younger than 40 in good health.

The chain is built from TRBV2 and TRBJ1-1, with D unresolved. The CDR3 is made up of 11 amino acids. The germline CDR1 and CDR2 sequences are SNHLY and FYNNEI. V was clipped by 8 bases and J by 12 bases, with 16 bases between them. CDR3 bases: TGTGCCAGCGGAGACGGCTTTCGGCCTTTCTTT. Amino acid sequence: CASGDGFRPFF.

The chain's CDR3 is CASSKNPGQLNEQFF. CDR3 bases: TGTGCCAGCAGCAAAAATCCGGGACAGCTCAATGAGCAGTTCTTC. The chain has TRBV9 and TRBJ2-1, with 7 positions matching TRBD1. V lost 4 bases and J lost 6; bases outside the gene matches: 10. CDR3 length: 15 amino acids. Germline-derived CDR1 and CDR2 are SGDLS and YYNGEE.

The chain couples TRBV14 to TRBJ2-5; 10 bases agree with TRBD1. Matching the DNA end better, TRBJ2-7 makes the J call doubtful. Germline V CDR1 and CDR2: SGHDN, FVKESK. This CDR3 has 17 amino acids. CDR3 DNA: TGTGCCAGCAGCCCTTCTTTGAGGACAGGGGGATACCGCGAGCAGTACTTC. Translated, it gives CASSPSLRTGGYREQYF.

This clone was observed a few times. The genes are TRBV19 and TRBJ1-1, with a possible D match to TRBD1 (6 bases). V was shortened by 6 bases and J by 7 bases, with 18 bases between the two germline ends. Germline-derived CDR1 and CDR2 are LNHDA and SQIVND (reference sequence). The length of the CDR3 is 14 residues. For the CDR3, the DNA is TGTGCCAGTAGCCCGGGGAGGGGGGATGGTGAAGCTTTCTTT. Translated, it gives CASSPGRGDGEAFF. The variable domain in full, completed from reference TRBV19 and TRBJ1-1, reads DGGITQSPKYLFRKEGQNVTLSCEQNLNHDAMYWYRQDPGQGLRLIYYSQIVNDFQKGDIAEGYSVSREKKESFPLTVTSAQKNPTAFYLCASSPGRGDGEAFFGQGTRLTVV.

V usage is TRBV7-2 and J usage is TRBJ2-1; 13 bases are a match to TRBD2. Germline V lookup: CDR1 SGHTA, CDR2 FQGNSA. The CDR3 extends over 15 amino acids. After removal of 5 bases from V and 6 bases from J, the junction contained 4 bases not matched to a gene. CDR3 protein: CASSHRLAGGNEQFF. CDR3 in DNA: TGTGCCAGCAGCCACCGACTAGCGGGAGGCAATGAGCAGTTCTTC.

Concerning this clone: A read error may produce the germline difference seen at one junction end. This chain links TRBV7-9 with TRBJ2-7; TRBD2 matches 12 bases. CDR1 and CDR2 (germline): SEHNR, FQNEAQ (reference sequence). The CDR3 runs 16 residues. Here the CDR3 reads CSSSSLAGGSSYEQYF. The CDR3 DNA reads TGTTCCAGCAGCTCACTAGCGGGAGGAAGCTCCTACGAGCAGTACTTC.

The V and J genes are TRBV28 and TRBJ1-1, with 7 bases fitting TRBD1. V lost 6 bases to trimming and J lost 4 bases; unmatched junction nucleotides: 8. The length of the CDR3 is 14 residues. Per germline, CDR1 MDHEN and CDR2 SYDVKM. The CDR3 reads CASSSGTVSTEAFF. The CDR3 DNA follows: TGTGCCAGCAGCTCCGGGACAGTTAGCACTGAAGCTTTCTTT.

The chain links TRBV5-6 to TRBJ1-1; 7 bases line up with TRBD1. The germline V gene has CDR1 SGHDT and CDR2 YYEEEE. With V trimmed by 4 bases and J by 6 bases, 15 bases remained unmatched. There are 16 residues in the CDR3. The CDR3 spells CASSARDSIKIAEAFF. The DNA of the CDR3 is TGTGCCAGCAGCGCAAGGGACAGTATAAAAATAGCTGAAGCTTTCTTT.

The V and J genes are TRBV4-1 and TRBJ2-1; TRBD2 matches at 7 bases. Germline assignment: CDR1 MGHRA and CDR2 YSYEKL. The CDR3 is made up of 15 amino acids. V was clipped by 3 bases and J by 6 bases; unmatched bases: 8. In DNA form, the CDR3 reads TGCGCCAGCAGCCATGGGGGACTACTTGGCAATGAGCAGTTCTTC. Translation gives CASSHGGLLGNEQFF.

The chain carries TRBV4-1 and TRBJ1-1, with a weak D call TRBD1 (5 bases). This CDR3 contains 13 residues. CDR1 and CDR2 (germline): MGHRA, YSYEKL. V was clipped by 2 bases and J by 7 bases, with 11 bases between them. As DNA, the CDR3 is TGCGCCAGCAGCCAATTGGGGCCCGATGAAGCTTTCTTT. Protein product: CASSQLGPDEAFF.

Here the CDR3 DNA reads TGTGCCAGCAGCTCTGGTTCCCGAGGACAGGGCGAGACTGAAGCTTTCTTT. Amino acids: CASSSGSRGQGETEAFF. This sequence joins TRBV7-9 and TRBJ1-1; 8 bases map to TRBD1. After removal of 4 bases from V and 5 bases from J, the junction contained 15 bases not matched to a gene. In germline, CDR1 is SEHNR, CDR2 FQNEAQ (reference sequence). There are 17 residues in the CDR3.

The rearrangement joins TRBV7-2 to TRBJ2-5; 9 nucleotides match TRBD2. This CDR3 has 17 amino acids. Germline V gene lookup returns CDR1 SGHTA and CDR2 FQGNSA. With V trimmed by 2 bases and J by 2 bases, 9 bases remained unmatched. The CDR3, as DNA: TGTGCCAGCAGCTTATTTGCGGGAGGGCCGGGGCAAGAGACCCAGTACTTC. It translates to CASSLFAGGPGQETQYF.

Of note for this clone: Other nucleotide sequences in the sample specify the same CDR3. This rearrangement joins TRBV9 to TRBJ2-7; 7 nucleotides line up with TRBD1. The CDR3 is 14 amino acids. CDR1 is SGDLS, CDR2 YYNGEE, per germline. V shed 0 bases and J 2 bases; nucleotides not matched to a gene: 2. CDR3: CASSVGTGAYEQYF. The CDR3 nucleotides are TGTGCCAGCAGCGTAGGTACAGGGGCCTACGAGCAGTACTTC.

The rearrangement links TRBV29-1 to TRBJ2-1; TRBD2 agrees at 7 bases. The CDR3 runs 14 residues. Unmatched junction bases numbered 6, after V lost 4 bases and J lost 3 bases. Germline V gene lookup returns CDR1 SQVTM and CDR2 ANQGSEA. The CDR3 DNA follows: TGCAGCGTTGTGGAGGGAGGGTTCTACAATGAGCAGTTCTTC. It specifies CSVVEGGFYNEQFF.

This chain links TRBV29-1 with TRBJ1-2; no firm D call. The CDR3 has 12 residues. CDR1 SQVTM and CDR2 ANQGSEA come from the germline V gene. The germline V and J ends were trimmed by 7 bases and 4 bases, with 13 bases remaining between them. The CDR3 sequence: CSASRELYGYTF. In DNA form, the CDR3 reads TGCAGCGCCTCGAGAGAGCTCTATGGCTACACCTTC.

The chain carries TRBV27 and TRBJ2-1; 8 nucleotides align to TRBD2. V lost 7 bases, J lost 1 base, and 3 bases stayed unmatched. Germline V lookup: CDR1 MNHEY, CDR2 SMNVEV (reference sequence). This CDR3 spans 14 amino acids. In nucleotides, the CDR3 is TGTGCCAGCACCTTAGCGGGATCCTACAATGAGCAGTTCTTC. Translated, it gives CASTLAGSYNEQFF.

Notes on this clone: At the DNA level, this CDR3 is encoded by other sequences in the same sample as well. V is TRBV2 and J is TRBJ2-1; possible D gene TRBD2, 6 bases. The CDR3 loop spans 11 amino acids. V was trimmed by 8 bases and J by 7 bases, leaving 9 bases between them. CDR1 and CDR2 from the germline V gene are SNHLY and FYNNEI. The CDR3 reads CASSGGNEQFF. DNA for the CDR3: TGTGCCAGCTCCGGAGGGAATGAGCAGTTCTTC.

V gene TRBV6-5 combines with J gene TRBJ2-7; TRBD1 might be the D (6 bases). This CDR3 has 14 residues. In germline, CDR1 is MNHEY, CDR2 SVGAGI. V gave up 4 bases and J gave up 2 bases, with 12 bases separating them. The CDR3 sequence is CASSSTGATYEQYF. The CDR3 bases are TGTGCCAGCAGTTCGACAGGCGCCACCTACGAGCAGTACTTC.

The chain uses TRBV30 and TRBJ2-2, with 7 positions matching TRBD2. Trimming at V came to 5 bases and at J to 7 bases, leaving 4 bases not matched to a gene. Germline CDR1 reads GTSNPN; CDR2 reads SVGIG (reference sequence). The length of the CDR3 is 12 residues. The CDR3 bases are TGTGCCTGGGGGGGGGTCGGCGGGGAGCTGTTTTTT. Protein: CAWGGVGGELFF.